This T cell receptor (beta chain) was identified during a study of Graves' ophthalmopathy and Graves' hyperthyroidism. Overall study findings and caveats: Also, most clonotypes expanded in the thyroid above 0.001 frequency appeared in blood.

V was clipped by 8 bases and J by 1 base, with 3 bases between them. The CDR3 is 12 amino acids. The germline gives CDR1 SEHNR, CDR2 FQNEAQ (reference sequence). This clonotype showed up many times. As yet, its antigen is unknown. As the template, RNA transcripts were used to amplify TCR beta CDR3 regions. RT-PCR with HTBI primers came first, then second-round multiplex PCR. A single record per CDR3 protein comes from TCRdb applying MiXCR to the multiplex PCR reads. The data contain 740,000 or so distinct CDR3 sequences, roughly 40% of them singletons. V gene TRBV7-9 combines with J gene TRBJ2-6; D is unresolved. This TCR was recovered from an adult man with Graves' ophthalmopathy. Sequencing was carried out using peripheral blood. The CDR3 loop is CASPSGANVLTF. CDR3 bases: TGTGCCAGCCCATCTGGGGCCAACGTCCTGACTTTC.